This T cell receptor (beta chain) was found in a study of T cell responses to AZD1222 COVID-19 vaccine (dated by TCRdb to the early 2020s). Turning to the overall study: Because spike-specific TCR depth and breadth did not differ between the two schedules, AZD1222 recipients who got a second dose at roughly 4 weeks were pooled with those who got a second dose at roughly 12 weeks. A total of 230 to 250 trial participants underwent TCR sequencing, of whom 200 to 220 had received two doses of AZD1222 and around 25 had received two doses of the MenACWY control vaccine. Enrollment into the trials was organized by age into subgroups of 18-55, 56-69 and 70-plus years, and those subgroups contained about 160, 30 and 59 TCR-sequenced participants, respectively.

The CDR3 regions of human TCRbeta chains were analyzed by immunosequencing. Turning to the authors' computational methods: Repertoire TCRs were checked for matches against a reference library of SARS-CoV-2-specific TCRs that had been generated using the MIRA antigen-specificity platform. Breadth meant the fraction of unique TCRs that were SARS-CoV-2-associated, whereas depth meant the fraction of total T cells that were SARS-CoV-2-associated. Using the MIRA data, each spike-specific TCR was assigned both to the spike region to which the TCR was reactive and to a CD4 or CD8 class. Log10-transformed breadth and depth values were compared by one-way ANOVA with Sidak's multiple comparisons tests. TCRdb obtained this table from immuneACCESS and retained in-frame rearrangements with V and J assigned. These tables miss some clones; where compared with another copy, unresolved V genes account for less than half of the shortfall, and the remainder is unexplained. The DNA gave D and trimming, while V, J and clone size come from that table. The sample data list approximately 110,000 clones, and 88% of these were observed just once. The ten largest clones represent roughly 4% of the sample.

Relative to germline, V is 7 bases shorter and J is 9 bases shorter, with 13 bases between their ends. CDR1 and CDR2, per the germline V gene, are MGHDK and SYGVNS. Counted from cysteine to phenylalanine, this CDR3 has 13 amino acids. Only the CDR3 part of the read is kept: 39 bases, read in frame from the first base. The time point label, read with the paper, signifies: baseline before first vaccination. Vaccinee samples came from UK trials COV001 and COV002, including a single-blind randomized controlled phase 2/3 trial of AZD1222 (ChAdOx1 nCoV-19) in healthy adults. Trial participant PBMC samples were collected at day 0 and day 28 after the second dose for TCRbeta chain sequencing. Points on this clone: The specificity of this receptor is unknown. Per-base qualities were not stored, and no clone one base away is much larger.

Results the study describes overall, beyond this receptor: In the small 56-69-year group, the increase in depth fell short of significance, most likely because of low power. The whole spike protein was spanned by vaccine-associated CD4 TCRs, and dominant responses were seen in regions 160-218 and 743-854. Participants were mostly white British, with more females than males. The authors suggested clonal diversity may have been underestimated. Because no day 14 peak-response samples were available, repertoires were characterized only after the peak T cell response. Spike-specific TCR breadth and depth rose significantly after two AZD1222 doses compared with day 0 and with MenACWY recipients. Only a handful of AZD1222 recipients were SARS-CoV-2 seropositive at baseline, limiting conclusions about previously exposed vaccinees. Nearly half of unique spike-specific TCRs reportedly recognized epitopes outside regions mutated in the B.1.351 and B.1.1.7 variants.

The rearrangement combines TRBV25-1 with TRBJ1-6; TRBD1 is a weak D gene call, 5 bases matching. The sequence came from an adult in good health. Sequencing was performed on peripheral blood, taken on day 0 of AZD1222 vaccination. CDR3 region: CASTTAGSSPLHF. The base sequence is TGTGCCAGCACAACGGCAGGGAGTTCACCCCTCCACTTT.